The T cell receptor beta chain under discussion was sequenced for a study of T-cell memory formation after mild COVID-19. Study background: Clustering of TCRs was largely donor specific. Study results and limitations: Clones contracting day 15 to 85 were balanced CD4/CD8; later expanders leaned CD4+. Researchers could not confirm that second-wave clones peaking on day 37 targeted SARS-CoV-2.

V was pared by 7 bases and J by 5 bases, with 19 bases between. The CDR3 length is 15 residues. 5'RACE, which relied on constant-segment primers, yielded TCR alpha and TCR beta cDNA libraries carrying sample barcodes and UMIs. TCRdb used MiXCR to reprocess the 5' RACE reads, holding one entry per CDR3 protein. The sample has about 360,000 distinct CDR3 sequences, approximately 15% seen once. This clonotype has a count of ten or more. Its antigen is still unknown. This receptor was taken from a man aged 18-30 years who had mild COVID-19 (a few samples of this study predate the infection). Cell type and time point are not known. The chain links TRBV12-3 or TRBV12-4 to TRBJ2-3, with D perhaps matching TRBD2 (6 bases). Sequencing used PBMCs or a T cell subset sorted from them (not recorded which). CDR3 protein: CASIRRDTLVDTQYF. CDR3 in DNA: TGTGCCAGCATCAGGCGGGATACACTCGTAGATACGCAGTATTTT.